The next 29 T cell receptor beta chains were all read from a single sample in a study of shared clonotypes between healthy human individuals. Measured with immunoSEQ multiplex PCR; TCRdb has only the in-frame clones, and not every one. This sample has more than 1,200,000 clones, with roughly 98.5% found just once. The sample consisted of naive CD4+ T cells sorted from blood. The subset denotes: CD45RA+ positively selected. These receptors were obtained from a man aged 25 to 40 in good health.

The J gene is TRBJ2-3, the V gene TRBV5-4, with 11 positions matching TRBD2. The germline V gene has CDR1 SGHNT and CDR2 YYREEE (reference sequence). Losses at the gene ends were 2 bases for V and 1 base for J; bases not matched to a gene: 3. The CDR3 covers 16 residues. CDR3 bases: TGTGCCAGCAGCTTATTACTAGCGGGAGGCACAGATACGCAGTATTTT. The encoded protein is CASSLLLAGGTDTQYF.

The rearrangement uses TRBV19 and TRBJ2-3; TRBD2 matches 8 bases. Trimming removed 0 bases from V and 0 bases from J; junction bases left unmatched: 2. Germline values: CDR1 LNHDA, CDR2 SQIVND (reference sequence). The CDR3 consists of 16 residues. The CDR3 loop is CASSIDPSGSTDTQYF. CDR3 in DNA: TGTGCCAGTAGTATAGATCCTAGCGGGAGCACAGATACGCAGTATTTT.

The chain is built from TRBV6-1 and TRBJ2-7; 11 bases are a match to TRBD2. The junction had 5 bases not matched to a gene; V was cut back by 3 bases and J by 7 bases. The V gene's germline CDR1 is MNHNS and CDR2 SASEGT. There are 14 residues in the CDR3. The CDR3 is CASSDWGLAEEQYF. CDR3 nucleotides: TGTGCCAGCAGTGATTGGGGACTAGCGGAGGAGCAGTACTTC.

The chain uses TRBV7-2 and TRBJ1-1; D is unresolved. Germline V gene data show CDR1 as SGHTA and CDR2 as FQGNSA. The CDR3 sequence is 11 residues long. V lost 1 base and J 6 bases, leaving 3 bases between the germline ends. The CDR3 sequence is CASSLVAEAFF. As DNA, the CDR3 is TGTGCCAGCAGCTTAGTAGCTGAAGCTTTCTTT.

This chain uses TRBV6-1 with TRBJ2-2; possibly TRBD1 for D (6 bases). Germline CDR1 is MNHNS and CDR2 is SASEGT. The CDR3 is made up of 15 amino acids. V shed 6 bases and J shed 0 bases, with 11 bases lying between them. CDR3 region: CASRKGVSNTGELFF. The DNA for the CDR3 is TGTGCCAGCAGGAAGGGGGTCTCGAACACCGGGGAGCTGTTTTTT.

The chain combines TRBV28 with TRBJ2-7; tentatively, D is TRBD1 (5 bases). CDR1 is MDHEN and CDR2 is SYDVKM in the germline V gene. V lost 7 bases to trimming and J lost 0 bases, with 13 bases between them. CDR3 length: 14 residues. The CDR3 region has the DNA TGTGCCAGCATACCTGAGACAGCCTCCTACGAGCAGTACTTC. This encodes CASIPETASYEQYF.

This chain connects TRBV11-3 to TRBJ2-3, with a weak D call TRBD1 (6 bases). This CDR3 has 16 amino acids. Germline CDR1 reads SGHNT; CDR2 reads YENEEA. The ends were cut back, 5 bases at V and 1 base at J, with 16 bases in the middle. CDR3 in DNA: TGTGCCAGCAGCCGAGGGGGACCAATGCGCACAGATACGCAGTATTTT. Protein: CASSRGGPMRTDTQYF. Based on the CDR3 plus reference TRBV11-3 and TRBJ2-3, the full variable domain is EAGVVQSPRYKIIEKKQPVAFWCNPISGHNTLYWYLQNLGQGPELLIRYENEEAVDDSQLPKDRFSAERLKGVDSTLKIQPAELGDSAVYLCASSRGGPMRTDTQYFGPGTRLTVL.

V is TRBV19 and J is TRBJ2-6; TRBD2 is a possible D gene (6 bases). The CDR3 length is 19 residues. Looked up from germline, CDR1 is LNHDA and CDR2 is SQIVND (reference sequence). With 1 base removed from V and 0 bases from J, the gap between germline ends came to 16 bases. CDR3: CASSIGGVVPTSGANVLTF. Here the CDR3 DNA reads TGTGCCAGTAGTATAGGGGGGGTAGTCCCAACCTCTGGGGCCAACGTCCTGACTTTC.

The CDR3 bases are TGCGCCAGCAGCTTGAAGGCGGGAGTCCCCTACAATGAGCAGTTCTTC. As protein: CASSLKAGVPYNEQFF. The rearrangement links TRBV5-1 to TRBJ2-1; 7 bases align to TRBD2. With 1 base clipped from V and 2 bases from J, the junction kept 6 bases outside the gene matches. The CDR3 is 16 amino acids. Germline assignment: CDR1 SGHRS and CDR2 YFSETQ.

The chain links TRBV18 to TRBJ2-3; 9 nucleotides align to TRBD2. The V segment lost 0 bases and the J segment 12 bases; nucleotides outside the gene matches: 4. The CDR3 spans 13 residues. From germline, CDR1 is KGHSH and CDR2 LQKENI. CDR3 region: CASSPPMREGQYF. DNA for the CDR3: TGTGCCAGCTCACCACCGATGCGGGAGGGCCAGTATTTT. The full variable domain, completed using reference TRBV18 and TRBJ2-3, is NAGVMQNPRHLVRRRGQEARLRCSPMKGHSHVYWYRQLPEEGLKFMVYLQKENIIDESGMPKERFSAEFPKEGPSILRIQQVVRGDSAAYFCASSPPMREGQYFGPGTRLTVL.

The chain employs TRBV7-6 and TRBJ2-3; 7 nucleotides match TRBD1. The CDR3 spans 15 residues. Per the germline V gene, CDR1 is SGHVS and CDR2 is FNYEAQ. V lost 5 bases to trimming and J lost 5 bases; unmatched junction nucleotides: 10. The chain's CDR3 is CASSKGQTPEDTQYF. In DNA, the CDR3 is TGTGCCAGCAGCAAGGGACAGACACCCGAAGATACGCAGTATTTT.

The chain recombines TRBV18 with TRBJ2-7, with TRBD2 identical over 7 bases. Germline V gene data show CDR1 as KGHSH and CDR2 as LQKENI. CDR3 length: 14 amino acids. V was pared by 4 bases and J by 2 bases, with 5 bases of the junction left unmatched. In DNA, the CDR3 is TGTGCCAGCTCACGCTCTAGCGGAACCTACGAGCAGTACTTC. Its protein product is CASSRSSGTYEQYF.

Concerning this clone itself: The sample contains more than one DNA sequence encoding this CDR3. The chain combines TRBV28 with TRBJ1-2; TRBD1 might be the D (5 bases). Trimming took off 3 bases at V and 5 bases at J, with 10 bases between the two ends. CDR1 and CDR2 from the germline V gene are MDHEN and SYDVKM. The length of the CDR3 is 13 residues. CDR3 region: CASSLIGDYGYTF. The CDR3 DNA reads as TGTGCCAGCAGTTTGATAGGGGATTATGGCTACACCTTC.

V and J are TRBV6-4 and TRBJ2-3; 8 bases match TRBD2. Germline loops: CDR1 MRHNA, CDR2 SNTAGT. The CDR3 is made up of 15 amino acids. The trim removed 6 bases at V and 0 bases at J, leaving 5 bases unmatched. The chain's CDR3 is CASSQLAASTDTQYF. In DNA, the CDR3 is TGTGCCAGCAGCCAACTAGCGGCTAGCACAGATACGCAGTATTTT.

The J gene is TRBJ1-1, the V gene TRBV13; D uncertain. The CDR3 consists of 15 residues. Germline V lookup: CDR1 PRHDT, CDR2 FYEKMQ (reference sequence). Trimming shortened V by 6 bases and J by 2 bases, and 16 bases separated the two germline ends. The CDR3 nucleotides read TGTGCCAGCAGTCCGAGGAAAGAGCTCAACACTGAAGCTTTCTTT. It specifies CASSPRKELNTEAFF.

This chain links TRBV27 with TRBJ1-5; possible D gene TRBD1, 5 bases. The V gene lost 6 bases and the J gene lost 6 bases, with 18 bases spanning the gap. This CDR3 region has 15 residues. Looked up from germline, CDR1 is MNHEY and CDR2 is SMNVEV (reference sequence). CDR3 bases: TGTGCCAGCAGAAAGGCCGGGACTTCTAGTCAGCCCCAGCATTTT. It yields the protein CASRKAGTSSQPQHF.

The chain links TRBV28 to TRBJ2-7; D is unclear. Looked up from germline, CDR1 is MDHEN and CDR2 is SYDVKM. The CDR3 runs 12 residues. Between the trimmed V and J ends, which lost 8 bases and 6 bases, there was a span of 14 bases. This CDR3 is CASGYRTREQYF. The CDR3 bases are TGTGCCAGCGGCTACAGAACCCGCGAGCAGTACTTC.

Of note for this clone: The sample contains more than one DNA sequence encoding this CDR3. CDR3 in amino acids: CASSSGTGPHEQYF. The CDR3 coding sequence is TGTGCCAGCAGCTCAGGGACAGGGCCCCACGAGCAGTACTTC. The chain employs TRBV5-4 and TRBJ2-7, with 9 bases lining up with TRBD1. V trimming: 3 bases; J trimming: 5 bases; junction bases outside the gene matches: 6. From germline, CDR1 is SGHNT and CDR2 YYREEE (reference sequence). The CDR3 is made up of 14 amino acids.

This chain links TRBV28 with TRBJ2-7, with D possibly called TRBD1 or TRBD2 (5 bases each). V was pared by 8 bases and J by 2 bases, with 13 bases between. Germline V gene data show CDR1 as MDHEN and CDR2 as SYDVKM. CDR3 length: 13 residues. The CDR3 coding sequence is TGTGCCAGCTTCCGGGACCGCGCCTACGAGCAGTACTTC. Translated: CASFRDRAYEQYF.

The chain uses TRBV4-2 and TRBJ2-7, with 9 bases matching TRBD2. V was pared by 8 bases and J by 6 bases, with 14 bases of the junction left unmatched. CDR1 is LGHNA and CDR2 is YNFKEQ in the germline V gene. This CDR3 has 15 residues. DNA of the CDR3: TGTGCCAGCGGCCCGGGGGTAGCGGGAGAATCCGAGCAGTACTTC. Protein sequence: CASGPGVAGESEQYF.

V gene TRBV7-9 combines with J gene TRBJ2-3; TRBD2 aligns across 12 bases. Trimming at V came to 4 bases and at J to 1 base, leaving 6 bases not matched to a gene. CDR3 size: 17 residues. Germline loops: CDR1 SEHNR, CDR2 FQNEAQ (reference sequence). The CDR3 region has the DNA TGTGCCAGCAGCTCCTCCCCTAGCGGGAGGGGCACAGATACGCAGTATTTT. Its translation is CASSSSPSGRGTDTQYF.

The V gene is TRBV5-8, the J gene TRBJ1-1; no definite D call. V gave up 0 bases and J gave up 0 bases, with 9 bases separating them. The CDR3 is 15 residues long. Germline CDR1 reads SGHTS; CDR2 reads YDEGEE. CDR3 in amino acids: CASSLGQRLNTEAFF. The CDR3 region has the DNA TGTGCCAGCAGCTTGGGGCAGCGTCTGAACACTGAAGCTTTCTTT.

This chain connects TRBV27 to TRBJ1-2; D remains unclear. Per the germline V gene, CDR1 is MNHEY and CDR2 is SMNVEV (reference sequence). The germline V and J ends were trimmed by 4 bases and 8 bases, with 14 bases remaining between them. The CDR3 has 13 residues. Here the CDR3 reads CASSSRRRGGYTF. The CDR3 coding sequence is TGTGCCAGCAGTTCTCGGCGGCGGGGAGGCTACACCTTC.

The chain employs TRBV9 and TRBJ1-2, with no clear D. With 0 bases removed from V and 0 bases from J, the gap between germline ends came to 9 bases. The germline CDR1 and CDR2 sequences are SGDLS and YYNGEE. The CDR3 covers 15 residues. The DNA of the CDR3 is TGTGCCAGCAGCGTAGAGGGCGTTACTAACTATGGCTACACCTTC. Translated, it gives CASSVEGVTNYGYTF. Using reference TRBV9 and TRBJ1-2 for the parts outside the CDR3, the full variable domain is DSGVTQTPKHLITATGQRVTLRCSPRSGDLSVYWYQQSLDQGLQFLIQYYNGEERAKGNILERFSAQQFPDLHSELNLSSLELGDSALYFCASSVEGVTNYGYTFGSGTRLTVV.

This clone was recorded only once. The chain joins TRBV6-4 to TRBJ2-3; 7 bases line up with TRBD2. J lost 2 bases, V lost 6 bases, and 5 bases had no gene match. CDR3 length: 14 amino acids. Germline V CDR1 and CDR2: MRHNA, SNTAGT. The CDR3 loop is CASSPSGNTDTQYF. Here the CDR3 DNA reads TGTGCCAGCAGCCCCAGCGGGAACACAGATACGCAGTATTTT.

This clone was found once. This chain connects TRBV10-3 to TRBJ2-7; TRBD2 is a possible D gene (6 bases). The V end was cut by 3 bases, the J end by 2 bases, with 14 bases between. The CDR3 consists of 15 residues. Germline V CDR1 and CDR2: ENHRY, SYGVKD. CDR3 nucleotides: TGTGCCATCAGTGATTCGGGAGCAGGAGCCTACGAGCAGTACTTC. Encoded protein: CAISDSGAGAYEQYF.

V is TRBV6-5 and J is TRBJ2-7, with D possibly TRBD2 on 5 matching bases. Germline CDR1 is MNHEY and CDR2 is SVGAGI. The CDR3 loop spans 16 amino acids. Trimming removed 4 bases at V and 2 bases at J, with 18 bases between. The CDR3 nucleotides are TGTGCCAGCAGTTCAAGGGAGTTCTCCTGGACCTACGAGCAGTACTTC. It is translated as CASSSREFSWTYEQYF.

This clone was seen a single time. The sample carries other DNA sequences with the same CDR3. The V and J genes are TRBV5-1 and TRBJ2-1, with TRBD2 matching over 7 bases. With 0 bases clipped from V and 6 bases from J, the junction kept 3 bases outside the gene matches. CDR3 length: 14 residues. The germline CDR1 and CDR2 sequences are SGHRS and YFSETQ. The CDR3 DNA follows: TGCGCCAGCAGCTTGGCGGGAGGAGGCAATGAGCAGTTCTTC. Translation: CASSLAGGGNEQFF.

The DNA of the CDR3 is TGTGCCAGCAGAACCAGACAGGGAAATTTTGATCAGCCCCAGCATTTT. It encodes CASRTRQGNFDQPQHF. V usage is TRBV27 and J usage is TRBJ1-5, with 7 bases aligning to TRBD1. The J segment lost 5 bases and the V segment lost 6 bases, leaving 13 bases of the junction unmatched. The germline V gene encodes CDR1 MNHEY and CDR2 SMNVEV (reference sequence). CDR3 size: 16 residues.